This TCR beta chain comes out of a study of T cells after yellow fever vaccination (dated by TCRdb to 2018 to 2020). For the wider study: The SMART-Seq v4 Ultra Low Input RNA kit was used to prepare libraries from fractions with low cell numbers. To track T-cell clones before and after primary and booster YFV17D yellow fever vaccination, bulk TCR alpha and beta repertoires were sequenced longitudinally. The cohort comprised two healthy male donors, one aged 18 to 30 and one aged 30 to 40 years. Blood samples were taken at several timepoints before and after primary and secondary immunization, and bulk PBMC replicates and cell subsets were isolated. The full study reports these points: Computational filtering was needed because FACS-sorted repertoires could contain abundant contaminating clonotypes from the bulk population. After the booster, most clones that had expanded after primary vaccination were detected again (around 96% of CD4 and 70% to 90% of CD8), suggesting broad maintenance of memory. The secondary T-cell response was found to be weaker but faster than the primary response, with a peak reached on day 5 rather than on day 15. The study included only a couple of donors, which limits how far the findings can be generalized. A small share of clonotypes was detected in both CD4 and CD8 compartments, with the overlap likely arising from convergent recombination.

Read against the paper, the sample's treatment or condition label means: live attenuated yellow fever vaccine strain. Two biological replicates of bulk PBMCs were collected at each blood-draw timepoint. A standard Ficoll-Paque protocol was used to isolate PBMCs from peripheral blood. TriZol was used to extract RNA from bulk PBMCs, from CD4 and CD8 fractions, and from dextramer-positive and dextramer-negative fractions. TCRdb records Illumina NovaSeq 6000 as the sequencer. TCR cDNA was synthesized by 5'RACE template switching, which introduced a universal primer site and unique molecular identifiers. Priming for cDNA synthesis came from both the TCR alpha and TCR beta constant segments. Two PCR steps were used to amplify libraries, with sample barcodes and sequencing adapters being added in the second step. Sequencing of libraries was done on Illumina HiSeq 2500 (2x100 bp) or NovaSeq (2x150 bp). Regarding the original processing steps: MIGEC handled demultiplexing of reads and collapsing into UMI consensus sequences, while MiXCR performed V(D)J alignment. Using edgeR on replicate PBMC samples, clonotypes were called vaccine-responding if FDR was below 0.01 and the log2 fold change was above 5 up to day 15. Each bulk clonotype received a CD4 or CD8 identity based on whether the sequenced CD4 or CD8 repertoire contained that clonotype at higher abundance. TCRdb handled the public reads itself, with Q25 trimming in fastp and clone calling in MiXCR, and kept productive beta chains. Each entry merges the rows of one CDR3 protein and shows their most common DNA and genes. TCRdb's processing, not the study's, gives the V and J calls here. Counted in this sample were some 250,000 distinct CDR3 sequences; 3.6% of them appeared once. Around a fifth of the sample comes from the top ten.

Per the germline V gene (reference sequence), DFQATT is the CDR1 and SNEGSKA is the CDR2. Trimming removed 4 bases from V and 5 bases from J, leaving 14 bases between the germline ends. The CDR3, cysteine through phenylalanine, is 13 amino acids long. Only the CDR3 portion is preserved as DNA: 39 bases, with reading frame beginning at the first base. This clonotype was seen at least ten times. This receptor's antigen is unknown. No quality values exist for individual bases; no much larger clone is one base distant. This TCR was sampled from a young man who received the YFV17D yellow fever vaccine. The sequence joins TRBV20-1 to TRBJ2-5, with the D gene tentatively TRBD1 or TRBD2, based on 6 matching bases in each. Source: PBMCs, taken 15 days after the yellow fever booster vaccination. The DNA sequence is TGCAGTGCTAAGTGGGGGGCCAGGGAGACCCAGTACTTC. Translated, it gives CSAKWGARETQYF.